This TCR beta chain was found in a study of cytomegalovirus exposure and HLA in healthy donors. Looking at the study overall: Early released data comprised 75 million to 100 million unique TCRs from HLA-typed donors. Study-wide findings and caveats: Productive status was seen about 90% or about 30% of the time for most TCR beta V segments in an earlier analysis. DRB1 showed the most TCR associations and HLA-C the fewest in a later analysis, as rates varied by HLA locus. Rare TCR sequences dominated, though some public TCRs recurred in many donors.

The PCR contained 60 Vbeta and 13 Jbeta primers. Measured with immunoSEQ multiplex PCR; TCRdb has only the in-frame clones, and not every one. Of 150,000 or so clones in the sample, 70% to 90% are singletons; the top ten hold 7.5% to 10%. CDR3 length: 15 residues. Trimming at V came to 4 bases and at J to 4 bases, leaving 9 bases not matched to a gene. Germline V gene data show CDR1 as MNHEY and CDR2 as SMNVEV (reference sequence). About this clone itself: Its antigen is still unknown.

The V call is TRBV27, the J call TRBJ2-7; 8 bases are shared with TRBD1. The clonotype originates from a man younger than 30 in good health and CMV-seropositive. The specimen was PBMCs. The CDR3, as DNA: TGTGCCAGCAGTTCATTGGACAGGGCGAGGTACGAGCAGTACTTC. Translation: CASSSLDRARYEQYF.